The present TCR beta chain was sequenced within a study of T cells in Graves' hyperthyroidism and ophthalmopathy. TCR beta CDR3 region amplification was performed from RNA transcripts. Using the HTBI primer set, a first-round RT-PCR was run on the TCR CDR3. Via MiXCR, TCRdb re-called the multiplex PCR reads, giving one row per CDR3 protein. The sample includes about 420,000 distinct CDR3 sequences, roughly 13% of them seen just once. Germline CDR1 and CDR2: SGHVS and FQNEAQ. The CDR3 extends over 15 amino acids. J gave up 10 bases and V 2 bases, and 11 bases lay outside the gene matches. The specimen sequenced was blood. This clonotype was sampled from a woman between 18 and 30 years old with Graves' hyperthyroidism. V usage is TRBV7-8 and J usage is TRBJ2-1; 7 bases map to TRBD1. CDR3 loop: CASSLNIGTEYEQFF. Written as DNA, the CDR3 is TGTGCCAGCAGCTTAAATATCGGGACAGAATACGAGCAGTTCTTC. Together with reference TRBV7-8 and TRBJ2-1, the CDR3 gives the full variable domain: GAGVSQSPRYKVAKRGQDVALRCDPISGHVSLFWYQQALGQGPEFLTYFQNEAQLDKSGLPSDRFFAERPEGSVSTLKIQRTQQEDSAVYLCASSLNIGTEYEQFFGPGTRLTVL.